The 27 T cell receptor beta chains in this list originate from one sample, sequenced in a study of cytomegalovirus exposure and HLA in healthy donors. PCR involved 60 Vbeta and 13 Jbeta primers. The table came from immunoSEQ multiplex PCR; TCRdb's copy has only in-frame clones and leaves some out. This table holds 85,000 to 90,000 clones, around 89% found once. The sample taken for sequencing was PBMCs. Receptors originate from a man younger than 30 in good health and CMV-seronegative.

The chain links TRBV18 to TRBJ2-4; tentative D call: TRBD1 (5 bases). Per the germline V gene, CDR1 is KGHSH and CDR2 is LQKENI. This CDR3 has 14 residues. Trimming pared 4 bases from V and 1 base from J, leaving 8 bases between. This chain's CDR3 is CASSLPGAKNIQYF. CDR3 coding DNA: TGTGCCAGCTCACTCCCAGGGGCCAAAAACATTCAGTACTTC.

In this sample, this clone turned up a few times. This rearrangement joins TRBV11-2 to TRBJ2-7; 8 bases are shared with TRBD1. The trim removed 5 bases at V and 2 bases at J, leaving 5 bases unmatched. There are 14 residues in the CDR3. The germline V gene has CDR1 SGHAT and CDR2 FQNNGV. CDR3 region: CASSPNRGAYEQYF. The CDR3 DNA follows: TGTGCCAGCAGCCCAAACAGGGGGGCCTACGAGCAGTACTTC.

This sequence joins TRBV5-4 and TRBJ2-3; tentative D call: TRBD2 (5 bases). Germline CDR1 is SGHNT and CDR2 is YYREEE (reference sequence). The CDR3 is 17 residues long. Trimming cost V 3 bases and J 3 bases, with 20 bases left between them. CDR3 bases: TGTGCCAGCAGCTCGGCTCCCGGCCGGGGAGAAACAGATACGCAGTATTTT. Residues: CASSSAPGRGETDTQYF.

The rearrangement uses TRBV7-7 and TRBJ2-7; TRBD2 is a possible D gene (5 bases). The V end lost 0 bases, the J end lost 3 bases, and 9 bases lay between the germline ends. Germline lookup yields CDR1 SSHAT and CDR2 FNYEAQ (reference sequence). This CDR3 spans 14 amino acids. The CDR3 sequence is CASSLAGKDYEQYF. The CDR3 DNA reads TGTGCCAGCAGCTTAGCCGGGAAGGACTACGAGCAGTACTTC.

The chain combines TRBV5-4 with TRBJ2-2, with TRBD2 matching 10 bases. The CDR3 is 15 residues long. Germline CDR1 SGHNT, CDR2 YYREEE (reference sequence). Trimming at V came to 3 bases and at J to 5 bases, leaving 4 bases not matched to a gene. CDR3 sequence reads: CASSSPSGRTGELFF. The CDR3 DNA follows: TGTGCCAGCAGCTCCCCTAGCGGGAGAACCGGGGAGCTGTTTTTT.

The chain has TRBV7-6 and TRBJ2-7, with D possibly being TRBD2 (6 bases). The length of the CDR3 is 15 residues. The ends were cut back, 1 base at V and 2 bases at J, with 12 bases in the middle. The germline gives CDR1 SGHVS, CDR2 FNYEAQ. The CDR3: CASSLEMTGAYEQYF. DNA for the CDR3: TGTGCCAGCAGCTTAGAGATGACGGGGGCCTACGAGCAGTACTTC.

The V gene is TRBV28, the J gene TRBJ1-3; D unresolved. CDR1 MDHEN and CDR2 SYDVKM come from the germline V gene. V lost 7 bases and J lost 7, with 17 bases in between. The CDR3 has 14 amino acids. CDR3 DNA sequence: TGTGCCAGCACGCGGGGAGGGATGGACAACACCATATATTTT. It codes for CASTRGGMDNTIYF.

J is TRBJ2-5 and V is TRBV7-2; 7 bases are a match to TRBD2. Germline trimming cut 9 bases from V and 1 base from J; bases unmatched to any gene: 2. This CDR3 comprises 12 residues. The germline CDR1 and CDR2 sequences are SGHTA and FQGNSA. CDR3 in amino acids: CASGLVQETQYF. The CDR3 region has the DNA TGTGCCAGTGGACTAGTCCAAGAGACCCAGTACTTC. Combining the CDR3 with reference TRBV7-2 and TRBJ2-5 gives the whole variable domain GAGVSQSPSNKVTEKGKDVELRCDPISGHTALYWYRQSLGQGLEFLIYFQGNSAPDKSGLPSDRFSAERTGGSVSTLTIQRTQQEDSAVYLCASGLVQETQYFGPGTRLLVL.

The gene calls are TRBV4-2 and TRBJ2-1; the match to TRBD2 covers 10 bases. The CDR3 extends over 17 amino acids. Trimming at V came to 5 bases and at J to 9 bases, leaving 16 bases not matched to a gene. Germline assignment: CDR1 LGHNA and CDR2 YNFKEQ. CDR3 DNA sequence: TGTGCCAGCAGCGCAGAGAGTACTAGCGGGATCTTTAGTGAGCAGTTCTTC. Translated, it gives CASSAESTSGIFSEQFF.

This clone was seen a handful of times. The CDR3 DNA reads TGCGCCAGCAGTGAAGAACAGGGGCGAAATCAGCCCCAGCATTTT. Translation gives CASSEEQGRNQPQHF. V is TRBV10-1 and J is TRBJ1-5, with TRBD1 identical over 7 bases. V trimming: 3 bases; J trimming: 4 bases; junction bases outside the gene matches: 6. The CDR3 loop spans 15 amino acids. CDR1 is WNHNN, CDR2 SYGVQD, per germline (reference sequence).

The CDR3 bases are TGTGCCAGTAGTCACCGGGACAGGAAGTACAATGAGCAGTTCTTC. It yields the protein CASSHRDRKYNEQFF. The V call is TRBV19, the J call TRBJ2-1, with 8 bases fitting TRBD1. The germline V gene has CDR1 LNHDA and CDR2 SQIVND (reference sequence). After removal of 5 bases from V and 4 bases from J, the junction contained 7 bases not matched to a gene. The CDR3 contains 15 residues.

This chain links TRBV12-2 with TRBJ2-7; TRBD2 is the table's D call, not checked against the DNA. TRBV12-2 is a known pseudogene. The CDR3 spans 20 residues. The CDR3 nucleotides are TGTGCAAGTCGCTCAGGTGGCTTGGGACTAGCGGGAGGATTTTGTAACGAGCAGTACTTC. Protein sequence: CASRSGGLGLAGGFCNEQYF.

The chain recombines TRBV18 with TRBJ1-4; a possible D gene is TRBD1 (6 bases). The CDR3 is 15 amino acids. The ends were cut back, 3 bases at V and 7 bases at J, with 15 bases in the middle. CDR1 is KGHSH and CDR2 is LQKENI in the germline V gene. The CDR3 region is CASSPGHPRREKLFF. The CDR3 nucleotides read TGTGCCAGCTCACCGGGACACCCTCGACGTGAAAAACTGTTTTTT.

The J gene is TRBJ2-3, the V gene TRBV4-3, with D possibly being TRBD2 (6 bases). Germline lookup yields CDR1 LGHNA and CDR2 YSLEER. With 0 bases removed from V and 6 bases from J, the gap between germline ends came to 16 bases. The CDR3 is 16 residues long. CDR3 loop: CASSQDAPGAPDTQYF. CDR3 nucleotides: TGCGCCAGCAGCCAAGATGCCCCGGGAGCTCCCGATACGCAGTATTTT.

This clone was seen a few times. The chain recombines TRBV25-1 with TRBJ1-4; weak D call: TRBD1 (6 bases). V was shortened by 1 base and J by 7 bases, with 10 bases between the two germline ends. This CDR3 has 14 residues. CDR1 is MGHDK, CDR2 SYGVNS, per germline. In DNA form, the CDR3 reads TGTGCCAGCAGTGAATTCGGCAGGGGTGAAAAACTGTTTTTT. It specifies CASSEFGRGEKLFF.

CDR3 amino acids: CASSYLFRYEQYF. The CDR3 DNA sequence: TGTGCCAGCAGTTATTTATTCCGGTACGAGCAGTACTTC. V gene TRBV6-6 combines with J gene TRBJ2-7; D not resolved. This CDR3 is built from 13 residues. V gave up 3 bases and J gave up 4 bases, with 10 bases separating them. Looked up from germline, CDR1 is MNHNY and CDR2 is SVGAGI (reference sequence).

The chain recombines TRBV9 with TRBJ1-2, with TRBD1 matching over 7 bases. The germline gives CDR1 SGDLS, CDR2 YYNGEE. Trimming removed 2 bases from V and 6 bases from J; junction bases left unmatched: 13. This CDR3 has 16 amino acids. CDR3 bases: TGTGCCAGCAGCGTGAGAGAGGGGGCGAGTTCCGATGGCTACACCTTC. Amino acid sequence: CASSVREGASSDGYTF. The entire variable domain, with the rest obtained from reference TRBV9 and TRBJ1-2, is as follows: DSGVTQTPKHLITATGQRVTLRCSPRSGDLSVYWYQQSLDQGLQFLIQYYNGEERAKGNILERFSAQQFPDLHSELNLSSLELGDSALYFCASSVREGASSDGYTFGSGTRLTVV.

This chain uses TRBV9 with TRBJ2-2; tentatively, D is TRBD2 (5 bases). The V end was cut by 1 base, the J end by 5 bases, with 9 bases between. Germline CDR1 is SGDLS and CDR2 is YYNGEE. CDR3 length: 14 amino acids. The CDR3 region has the DNA TGTGCCAGCAGCGTACTAGCCCTAACCGGGGAGCTGTTTTTT. It codes for CASSVLALTGELFF.

The chain joins TRBV19 to TRBJ2-3; 9 bases fit TRBD2. Germline V gives CDR1 LNHDA, CDR2 SQIVND (reference sequence). This CDR3 has 16 residues. V gave up 6 bases and J gave up 2 bases; unmatched junction bases: 9. CDR3 nucleotide sequence: TGTGCCAGTAGCAGAATTAGCGGGAGTTTCACAGATACGCAGTATTTT. This gives the protein CASSRISGSFTDTQYF. The entire variable domain, with the rest obtained from reference TRBV19 and TRBJ2-3, is as follows: DGGITQSPKYLFRKEGQNVTLSCEQNLNHDAMYWYRQDPGQGLRLIYYSQIVNDFQKGDIAEGYSVSREKKESFPLTVTSAQKNPTAFYLCASSRISGSFTDTQYFGPGTRLTVL.

The J gene is TRBJ2-7, the V gene TRBV4-1; TRBD1 matches at 10 bases. V lost 0 bases and J lost 5; bases outside the gene matches: 13. CDR3 length: 18 residues. The germline gives CDR1 MGHRA, CDR2 YSYEKL. This chain's CDR3 is CASSQDLQRGQGYDEQYF. In DNA form, the CDR3 reads TGCGCCAGCAGCCAAGATCTCCAGCGGGGACAGGGGTATGACGAGCAGTACTTC.

This chain joins TRBV28 and TRBJ2-3; unclear D gene. V dropped 4 bases and J dropped 6 bases, with 5 bases sitting between them. Germline-derived CDR1 and CDR2 are MDHEN and SYDVKM. There are 11 residues in the CDR3. The CDR3 coding sequence is TGTGCCAGCAGTTCCAGGGATACGCAGTATTTT. As protein: CASSSRDTQYF.

This clone was counted a few times. The rearrangement uses TRBV4-3 and TRBJ2-7; 11 nucleotides align to TRBD2. The CDR3 has 18 residues. V lost 1 base, J lost 0 bases, and 8 bases stayed unmatched. CDR1 and CDR2 from the germline V gene are LGHNA and YSLEER. CDR3 nucleotides: TGCGCCAGCAGCCAAGTAGTTGGGACTAGCGGTAGCTCCTACGAGCAGTACTTC. This translates into CASSQVVGTSGSSYEQYF.

This clone appeared once. The chain links TRBV7-2 to TRBJ2-1; TRBD2 matches at 9 bases. This CDR3 is built from 15 residues. Trimming at V came to 8 bases and at J to 9 bases, leaving 14 bases not matched to a gene. The germline V gene encodes CDR1 SGHTA and CDR2 FQGNSA. The CDR3, as DNA: TGTGCCAGCTTATGGGATAGCGGGAGAGTTAGTGAGCAGTTCTTC. Translated: CASLWDSGRVSEQFF.

The V call is TRBV28, the J call TRBJ2-7, with 10 bases fitting TRBD1. The CDR3 runs 18 residues. After removal of 1 base from V and 0 bases from J, the junction contained 9 bases not matched to a gene. Germline V gene sequence: CDR1 MDHEN, CDR2 SYDVKM. The CDR3 nucleotides read TGTGCCAGCAGTTTATATCCCTTTCGACAGGGGGCCTCCTACGAGCAGTACTTC. Translation gives CASSLYPFRQGASYEQYF.

The chain couples TRBV27 to TRBJ2-1; 7 nucleotides match TRBD1. J gave up 0 bases and V 5 bases, and 7 bases lay outside the gene matches. Germline V gene sequence: CDR1 MNHEY, CDR2 SMNVEV (reference sequence). The CDR3 runs to 16 residues. The CDR3 nucleotides are TGTGCCAGCAGTATGCAGGGGGTCAGCTCCTACAATGAGCAGTTCTTC. This sequence encodes CASSMQGVSSYNEQFF.

The CDR3 DNA is TGTGCCACCAGCAACCCGCCTTCCTTCGGGGGGTCCGGGGCCAACGTCCTGACTTTC. Amino acids: CATSNPPSFGGSGANVLTF. This chain uses TRBV15 with TRBJ2-6, with 7 bases identical to TRBD2. The CDR3 totals 19 residues. The V and J ends lost 4 bases and 4 bases, in that order; junction bases with no gene match: 16. Germline V gene sequence: CDR1 LNHNV, CDR2 YYDKDF (reference sequence).

The chain combines TRBV19 with TRBJ2-7; 7 nucleotides match TRBD1. Germline values: CDR1 LNHDA, CDR2 SQIVND (reference sequence). V gave up 3 bases and J gave up 2 bases; unmatched junction bases: 7. This CDR3 has 15 amino acids. This CDR3 reads CASSIPTGLAYEQYF. CDR3 sequence (DNA): TGTGCCAGTAGTATTCCGACAGGGCTTGCCTACGAGCAGTACTTC. The full variable domain, in which reference TRBV19 and TRBJ2-7 provide the parts outside the CDR3, is DGGITQSPKYLFRKEGQNVTLSCEQNLNHDAMYWYRQDPGQGLRLIYYSQIVNDFQKGDIAEGYSVSREKKESFPLTVTSAQKNPTAFYLCASSIPTGLAYEQYFGPGTRLTVT.